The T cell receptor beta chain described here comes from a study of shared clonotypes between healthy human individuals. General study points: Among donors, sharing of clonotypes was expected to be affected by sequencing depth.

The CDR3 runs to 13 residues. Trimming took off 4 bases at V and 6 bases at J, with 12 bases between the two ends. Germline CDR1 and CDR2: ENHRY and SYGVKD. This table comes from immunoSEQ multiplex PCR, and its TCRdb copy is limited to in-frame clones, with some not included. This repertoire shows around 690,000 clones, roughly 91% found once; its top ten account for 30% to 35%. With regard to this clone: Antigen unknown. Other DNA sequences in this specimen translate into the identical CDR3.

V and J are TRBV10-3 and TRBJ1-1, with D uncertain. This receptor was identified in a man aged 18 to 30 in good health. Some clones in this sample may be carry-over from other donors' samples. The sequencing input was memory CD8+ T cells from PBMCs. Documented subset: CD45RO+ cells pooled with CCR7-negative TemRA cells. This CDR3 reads CAISARQGPEAFF. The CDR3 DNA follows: TGTGCCATCAGTGCCCGACAAGGCCCTGAAGCTTTCTTT.